A selection of T cell receptor beta chains follows, all from one sample in a study of blood T cells in healthy people across ages. TCRdb recomputed calls from the 5' RACE reads with MiXCR, one row per CDR3 protein. The repertoire includes over a million distinct CDR3 sequences, about 42% of them detected once, and about 4% sits in the top ten. The sequenced sample was blood. Receptors were obtained from a woman younger than 35 in good health. CDR3s include the opening cysteine and the closing phenylalanine or tryptophan.

v_call: TRBV25-1
cdr3_aa: CASSRTQGGHSGANVLTF

v_call: TRBV7-8
cdr3_aa: CASSRRTGGEYEQYF

v_call: TRBV4-3
cdr3_aa: CASSQVLAGLFLYF

v_call: TRBV14
cdr3_aa: CASSQKGATQFF

v_call: TRBV25-1
cdr3_aa: CASLRAEGNQQFF

v_call: TRBV19
cdr3_aa: CASSIGSTNYGYTF

v_call: TRBV28
cdr3_aa: CASISISGTCEQYF

v_call: TRBV30
cdr3_aa: CAWTSYPNYGYTF

v_call: TRBV2
cdr3_aa: CASSESSDPIYGYTF

v_call: TRBV12-3/TRBV12-4
cdr3_aa: CASSTGQPGDTETFF

v_call: TRBV11-1
cdr3_aa: CASSHDEAVEAFF